These T cell receptor beta chains were read from a single sample in a study of shared clonotypes between healthy human individuals. This table comes from immunoSEQ multiplex PCR, and its TCRdb copy is limited to in-frame clones, with some not included. The data contain roughly 1,500,000 clones, 98% of them singletons. The sequenced sample was naive CD4+ T cells sorted from blood. These receptors were taken from a man aged 25-45 years in good health. CDR3s include the opening cysteine and the closing phenylalanine or tryptophan. A D gene is named only where the DNA matches it firmly. The listing skips clone size in some rows; elsewhere it reads once, few, many or a size class.

clone_size,v_call,d_call,j_call,cdr3_nt,cdr3_aa
NA,TRBV28,NA,TRBJ2-7,TGTGCCAGCAGTTTAGGAGGGACCTACGAGCAGTACTTC,CASSLGGTYEQYF
NA,TRBV28,NA,TRBJ1-4,TGTGCCAGCAGTTTATTTGCCACAGGGTCAACTAATGAAAAACTGTTTTTT,CASSLFATGSTNEKLFF
NA,TRBV7-6,NA,TRBJ1-3,TGTGCCAGCAGTCCCGGATCCGCTGGAAACACCATATATTTT,CASSPGSAGNTIYF
NA,TRBV9,TRBD2,TRBJ2-1,TGTGCCAGCAGCGTTAAGGGACTAGCGGGAGGAGAGCAGTTCTTC,CASSVKGLAGGEQFF
once,TRBV5-1,TRBD2,TRBJ2-1,TGCGCCAGCAGCTTCGTGACTAGCGGGAACAATGAGCAGTTCTTC,CASSFVTSGNNEQFF
NA,TRBV7-3,NA,TRBJ2-5,TGTGCCAGCAGCGCCTTTCACGGTGAGACCCAGTACTTC,CASSAFHGETQYF
NA,TRBV7-2,TRBD2,TRBJ2-2,TGTGCCAGCAGCTTAGTGGCGGGCGGGGGCACCGGGGAGCTGTTTTTT,CASSLVAGGGTGELFF
NA,TRBV4-1,NA,TRBJ2-3,TGCGCCAGCAGCCAAGAGGGACCTTATTCCTCCGATACGCAGTATTTT,CASSQEGPYSSDTQYF
NA,TRBV27,TRBD1,TRBJ2-3,TGTGCCAGCAGCACAGGGGACCTAAGCACAGATACGCAGTATTTT,CASSTGDLSTDTQYF
NA,TRBV19,NA,TRBJ1-4,TGTGCCAGTACCCGCACGACCACAGGGCCTAAAAATGAAAAACTGTTTTTT,CASTRTTTGPKNEKLFF
NA,TRBV4-3,NA,TRBJ2-1,TGCGCCAGCAGCCCCCACTGGGAATCCGACTTTGGGGATGAGCAGTTCTTC,CASSPHWESDFGDEQFF
NA,TRBV5-1,NA,TRBJ2-6,TGCGCCAGCAGCCGGGGGGCCAACGTCCTGACTTTC,CASSRGANVLTF
NA,TRBV28,NA,TRBJ2-7,TGTGCCAGCAGTTTAGTCGGTTCAAACTACGAGCAGTACTTC,CASSLVGSNYEQYF
NA,TRBV7-6,TRBD2,TRBJ2-2,TGTGCCAGCAGCTTAGGGACTAGCGTGAACACCGGGGAGCTGTTTTTT,CASSLGTSVNTGELFF
NA,TRBV9,TRBD1,TRBJ2-2,TGTGCCAGCAGCGTATCTCCGGGACAGGGGGCCGGGGAGCTGTTTTTT,CASSVSPGQGAGELFF
NA,TRBV10-3,NA,TRBJ2-5,TGTGCCATCAGTGAGGCCGAGGAGGAGACCCAGTACTTC,CAISEAEEETQYF
NA,TRBV15,TRBD2,TRBJ2-7,TGTGCCACCAGCAGCGGTAGGACTAGCGGGAACGAGCAGTACTTC,CATSSGRTSGNEQYF
NA,TRBV27,NA,TRBJ1-4,TGTGCCAGCAGTTTAGGGTGGGAAAGGGAAGATAATGAAAAACTGTTTTTT,CASSLGWEREDNEKLFF
NA,TRBV18,NA,TRBJ1-4,TGTGCCAGCTCACTAAGGACTAATGAAAAACTGTTTTTT,CASSLRTNEKLFF
NA,TRBV29-1,TRBD1,TRBJ2-1,TGCAGCGTTGAAGCCGACTCGAGGGGACAGGGCTACAATGAGCAGTTCTTC,CSVEADSRGQGYNEQFF
NA,TRBV18,NA,TRBJ2-5,TGTGCCAGCTCACCGGCGGGCACACAAGAGACCCAGTACTTC,CASSPAGTQETQYF
NA,TRBV27,NA,TRBJ1-2,TGTGCCAGCAGTTCCCGATCTCCCCCATCTTTGTATGGCTACACCTTC,CASSSRSPPSLYGYTF
NA,TRBV11-2,NA,TRBJ2-1,TGTGCCAGCAGCTTAGTCCGGGAGTACCAGTTCTTC,CASSLVREYQFF
NA,TRBV19,NA,TRBJ2-3,TGTGCCAGTAGTATAGATAGGAGGGAGATCACAGATACGCAGTATTTT,CASSIDRREITDTQYF
NA,TRBV7-8,NA,TRBJ1-1,TGTGCCAGCAGCTTAGTCCCGGACACTGAAGCTTTCTTT,CASSLVPDTEAFF
NA,TRBV5-1,TRBD2,TRBJ2-5,TGCGCCAGCAGCTTGGCATCTAGCGGGAGGTTTCGCCAAGAGACCCAGTACTTC,CASSLASSGRFRQETQYF
NA,TRBV2,NA,TRBJ2-7,TGTGCCAGCAGTGAGGAGGCAGGAAATGCCTACGAGCAGTACTTC,CASSEEAGNAYEQYF
NA,TRBV18,TRBD1,TRBJ2-5,TGTGCCAGCTCACCGGACAGGGGAAGGCAAGAGACCCAGTACTTC,CASSPDRGRQETQYF
NA,TRBV9,NA,TRBJ1-5,TGTGCCAGCAGCGTAGACGGGGGGTGGAATCAGCCCCAGCATTTT,CASSVDGGWNQPQHF
once,TRBV5-6,NA,TRBJ1-1,TGTGCCAGCAGCACAAGGGTTAGCACTGAAGCTTTCTTT,CASSTRVSTEAFF
NA,TRBV27,TRBD2,TRBJ2-3,TGTGCCAGCAGCCTACGGACTAGCGGGAGGGGGGGGGCCACAGATACGCAGTATTTT,CASSLRTSGRGGATDTQYF
NA,TRBV5-1,NA,TRBJ2-3,TGCGCCAGCAGCTTGGAGTACCCAGATACGCAGTATTTT,CASSLEYPDTQYF
NA,TRBV2,TRBD2,TRBJ2-7,TGTGCCAGCAGGGCTAGCGGGAGTTTCCACGAGCAGTACTTC,CASRASGSFHEQYF